What follows are 9 T cell receptor beta chains derived from one specimen sequenced in a study of CXCR3-negative and CXCR3-positive naive CD8 T cells. Study-wide points: When CXCR3-positive naive cells were set against CXCR3-negative naive cells, the former had more hydrophobic TRB CDR3s.

UMI-labeled TRB cDNA libraries were prepared by 5' RACE. Reprocessing the 5' RACE reads, TCRdb reports a single entry for every CDR3 protein and omits DNA. Here the sample table reports some 47,000 distinct CDR3 sequences. These receptors have no identified antigens. Sequenced sample: naive CXCR3+ CD8+ T cells from blood. The sample's subset: CD45RO-CCR7+CD27+CD95- naive CD8+ T cells expressing CXCR3 (TNR3+). The receptors come from a human donor in good health. Some clones in this sample may be carry-over from other donors' samples.

CDR3 amino acids: CASRSLGSSGANVLTF. The V gene is TRBV28, the J gene TRBJ2-6. CDR1 and CDR2 (germline): MDHEN, SYDVKM. There are 16 residues in the CDR3.

The chain joins TRBV6-5 to TRBJ1-2; TCRdb indicates TRBD1, and absent DNA this call remains unverified. Germline-derived CDR1 and CDR2 are MNHEY and SVGAGI. The CDR3 consists of 16 residues. CDR3 in amino acids: CASSTDRGLIDYGYTF.

This chain links TRBV6-1 with TRBJ2-1; TCRdb picks TRBD2, but there is no DNA to check that call. CDR1 and CDR2 from the germline V gene are MNHNS and SASEGT. CDR3 length equals 16 residues. This CDR3 reads CASSERGSGGAGEQFF.

The chain has TRBV10-1 and TRBJ2-7; the D gene TCRdb calls, TRBD1, cannot be checked with no DNA. Germline CDR1 reads WNHNN; CDR2 reads SYGVQD (reference sequence). The CDR3 totals 17 residues. CDR3 region: CASSESRVSGHSYEQYF.

V gene TRBV6-2 or TRBV6-3 combines with J gene TRBJ1-2; TCRdb picks TRBD1, but there is no DNA to check that call. CDR3 size: 13 residues. The germline V gene has CDR1 MNHEY and CDR2 SVGEGT. CDR3 sequence reads: CASIESGQNGYTF.

This chain connects TRBV7-9 to TRBJ1-2; absent DNA, TCRdb's TRBD1 call cannot be checked. CDR1 and CDR2 (germline): SEHNR, FQNEAQ (reference sequence). This CDR3 has 15 amino acids. The CDR3 is CASSLGRQGQDGYTF. Combining the CDR3 with reference TRBV7-9 and TRBJ1-2 gives the whole variable domain DTGVSQNPRHKITKRGQNVTFRCDPISEHNRLYWYRQTLGQGPEFLTYFQNEAQLEKSRLLSDRFSAERPKGSFSTLEIQRTEQGDSAMYLCASSLGRQGQDGYTFGSGTRLTVV.

J is TRBJ2-7 and V is TRBV3-1; TCRdb's D gene call, TRBD1, goes unchecked for lack of DNA. Germline lookup yields CDR1 LGHDT and CDR2 YNNKEL (reference sequence). There are 15 residues in the CDR3. The CDR3 sequence: CASSQDRGDSYEQYF.

The chain combines TRBV20-1 with TRBJ2-7; TCRdb indicates TRBD1, and absent DNA this call remains unverified. The CDR3 has 11 residues. Germline assignment: CDR1 DFQATT and CDR2 SNEGSKA (reference sequence). The CDR3 region is CSARRGYEQYF.

This chain uses TRBV4-3 with TRBJ2-7. The CDR3 is made up of 14 amino acids. Germline loops: CDR1 LGHNA, CDR2 YSLEER. The CDR3 protein is CASSQDRNLYEQYF.